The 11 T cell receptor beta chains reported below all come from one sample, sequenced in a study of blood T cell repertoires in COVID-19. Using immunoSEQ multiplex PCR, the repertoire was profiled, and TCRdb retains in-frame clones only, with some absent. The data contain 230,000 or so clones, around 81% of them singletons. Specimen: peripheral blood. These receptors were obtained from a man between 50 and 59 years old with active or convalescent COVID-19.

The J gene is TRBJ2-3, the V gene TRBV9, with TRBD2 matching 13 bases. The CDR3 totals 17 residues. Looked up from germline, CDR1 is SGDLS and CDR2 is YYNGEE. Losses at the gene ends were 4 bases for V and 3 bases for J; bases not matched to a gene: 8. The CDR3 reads CASSTWPLAGGTDTQYF. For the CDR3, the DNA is TGTGCCAGCAGCACTTGGCCACTAGCGGGGGGGACAGATACGCAGTATTTT.

CDR3 sequence: CASSFTSGEPNEQFF. Here the CDR3 DNA reads TGTGCCAGCAGCTTTACTAGCGGGGAACCCAATGAGCAGTTCTTC. This chain links TRBV13 with TRBJ2-1; 10 positions agree with TRBD2. The length of the CDR3 is 15 residues. The V segment lost 3 bases and the J segment 6 bases; nucleotides outside the gene matches: 5. In germline, CDR1 is PRHDT, CDR2 FYEKMQ (reference sequence).

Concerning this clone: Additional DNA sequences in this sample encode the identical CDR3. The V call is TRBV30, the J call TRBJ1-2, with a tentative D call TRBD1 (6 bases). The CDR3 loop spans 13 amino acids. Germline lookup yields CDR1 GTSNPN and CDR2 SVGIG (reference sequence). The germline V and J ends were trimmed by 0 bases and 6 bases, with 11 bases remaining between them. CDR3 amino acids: CAWSVGQGNGYTF. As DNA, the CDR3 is TGTGCCTGGAGTGTAGGGCAGGGGAATGGCTACACCTTC.

Here the CDR3 reads CASSRRGGSANYGYTF. CDR3 DNA: TGTGCCAGCAGCCGAAGAGGAGGGAGCGCTAACTATGGCTACACCTTC. The V call is TRBV4-2, the J call TRBJ1-2; no clear D gene. The germline CDR1 and CDR2 sequences are LGHNA and YNFKEQ. The CDR3 runs to 16 residues. Trimming removed 4 bases at V and 0 bases at J, with 15 bases between.

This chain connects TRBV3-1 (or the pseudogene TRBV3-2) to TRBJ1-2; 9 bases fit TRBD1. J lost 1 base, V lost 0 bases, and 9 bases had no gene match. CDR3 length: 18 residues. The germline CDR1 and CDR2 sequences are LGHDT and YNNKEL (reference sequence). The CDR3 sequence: CASSQEWDRDLLNYGYTF. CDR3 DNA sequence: TGTGCCAGCAGCCAAGAATGGGACAGGGACCTCCTTAACTATGGCTACACCTTC.

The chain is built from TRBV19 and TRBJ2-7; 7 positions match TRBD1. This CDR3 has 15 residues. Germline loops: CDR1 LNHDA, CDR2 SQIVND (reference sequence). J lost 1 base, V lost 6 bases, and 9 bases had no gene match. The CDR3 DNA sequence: TGTGCCAGTAGAACCTCCGGGACAGCATCCTACGAGCAGTACTTC. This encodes CASRTSGTASYEQYF.

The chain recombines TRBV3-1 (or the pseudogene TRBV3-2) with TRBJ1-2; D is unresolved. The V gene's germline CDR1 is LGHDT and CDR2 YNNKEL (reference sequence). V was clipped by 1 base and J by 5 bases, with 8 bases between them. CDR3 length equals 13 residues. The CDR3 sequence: CASSQVPGYGYTF. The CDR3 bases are TGTGCCAGCAGCCAAGTACCAGGATATGGCTACACCTTC.

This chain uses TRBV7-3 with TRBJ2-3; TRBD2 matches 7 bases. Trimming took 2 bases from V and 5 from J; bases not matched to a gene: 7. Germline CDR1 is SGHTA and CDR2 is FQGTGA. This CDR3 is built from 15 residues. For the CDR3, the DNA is TGTGCCAGCAGCTTATTGGGGGGGACGATAGATACGCAGTATTTT. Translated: CASSLLGGTIDTQYF.

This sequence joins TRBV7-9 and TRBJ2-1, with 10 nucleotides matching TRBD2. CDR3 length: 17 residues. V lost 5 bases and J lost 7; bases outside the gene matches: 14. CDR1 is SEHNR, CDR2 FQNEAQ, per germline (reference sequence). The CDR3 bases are TGTGCCAGCAGCCCTCGATCAGCGGGGGGGCCCTCAAATGAGCAGTTCTTC. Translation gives CASSPRSAGGPSNEQFF. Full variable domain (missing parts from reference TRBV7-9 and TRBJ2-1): DTGVSQNPRHKITKRGQNVTFRCDPISEHNRLYWYRQTLGQGPEFLTYFQNEAQLEKSRLLSDRFSAERPKGSFSTLEIQRTEQGDSAMYLCASSPRSAGGPSNEQFFGPGTRLTVL.

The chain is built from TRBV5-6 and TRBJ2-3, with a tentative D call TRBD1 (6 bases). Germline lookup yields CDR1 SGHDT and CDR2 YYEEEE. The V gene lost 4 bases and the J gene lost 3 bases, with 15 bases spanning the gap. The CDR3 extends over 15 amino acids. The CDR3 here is CASSRKVGQTDTQYF. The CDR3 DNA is TGTGCCAGCAGCCGCAAAGTGGGACAAACAGATACGCAGTATTTT.

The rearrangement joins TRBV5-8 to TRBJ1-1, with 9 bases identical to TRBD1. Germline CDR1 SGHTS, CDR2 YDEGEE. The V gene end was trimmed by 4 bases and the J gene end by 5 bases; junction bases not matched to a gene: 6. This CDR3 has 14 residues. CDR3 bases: TGTGCCAGCAGCATCGGACAGGGGTGGACTGAAGCTTTCTTT. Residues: CASSIGQGWTEAFF. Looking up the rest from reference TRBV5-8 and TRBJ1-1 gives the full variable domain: EAGVTQSPTHLIKTRGQQATLRCSPISGHTSVYWYQQALGLGLQFLLWYDEGEERNRGNFPPRFSGRQFPNYSSELNVNALELEDSALYLCASSIGQGWTEAFFGQGTRLTVV.